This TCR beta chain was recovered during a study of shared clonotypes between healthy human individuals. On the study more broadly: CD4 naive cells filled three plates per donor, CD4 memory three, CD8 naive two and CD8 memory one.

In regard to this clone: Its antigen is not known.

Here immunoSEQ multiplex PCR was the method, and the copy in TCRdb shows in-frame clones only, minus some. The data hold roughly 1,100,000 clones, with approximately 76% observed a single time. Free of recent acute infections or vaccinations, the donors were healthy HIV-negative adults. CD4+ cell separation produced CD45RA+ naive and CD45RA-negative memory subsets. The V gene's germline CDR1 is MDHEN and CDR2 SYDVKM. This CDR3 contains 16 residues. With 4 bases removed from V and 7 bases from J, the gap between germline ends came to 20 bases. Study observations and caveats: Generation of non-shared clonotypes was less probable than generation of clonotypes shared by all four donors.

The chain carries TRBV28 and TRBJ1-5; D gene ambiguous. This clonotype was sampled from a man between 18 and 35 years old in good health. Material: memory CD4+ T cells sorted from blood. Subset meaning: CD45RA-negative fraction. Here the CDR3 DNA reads TGTGCCAGCAGTTCCGTGGGCGGGTCTGTCGGCCAGCCCCAGCATTTT. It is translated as CASSSVGGSVGQPQHF.